The 30 T cell receptor beta chains given below trace back to one sample, sequenced in a study of blood T cell repertoires in COVID-19. Measured with immunoSEQ multiplex PCR; TCRdb has only the in-frame clones, and not every one. The sample holds about 360,000 clones, around 86% seen once. The source material was peripheral blood. The receptors were gathered from a human donor in a cohort sampled during active COVID-19.

V usage is TRBV3-1 (or the pseudogene TRBV3-2) and J usage is TRBJ2-3, with D possibly TRBD2 on 5 matching bases. Trimming stripped 2 bases from V and 5 bases from J, with 8 bases between. The CDR3 is 13 residues long. CDR1 and CDR2 (germline): LGHDT, YNNKEL (reference sequence). CDR3 sequence reads: CASSQQLGDTQYF. Here the CDR3 DNA reads TGTGCCAGCAGCCAACAACTAGGAGATACGCAGTATTTT.

This clone was seen a single time. The chain has TRBV19 and TRBJ1-6; no clear D. The CDR3 totals 15 residues. Trimming cost V 3 bases and J 8 bases, with 14 bases left between them. Germline V gives CDR1 LNHDA, CDR2 SQIVND (reference sequence). The CDR3 DNA follows: TGTGCCAGTAGTATGAGTGGTTTCCTACATTCACCCCTCCACTTT. It translates to CASSMSGFLHSPLHF.

This chain connects TRBV5-4 to TRBJ2-2; 7 bases fit TRBD1. The CDR3 has 15 residues. V lost 2 bases to trimming and J lost 5 bases; unmatched junction nucleotides: 6. In germline, CDR1 is SGHNT, CDR2 YYREEE (reference sequence). The CDR3 nucleotides are TGTGCCAGCAGCTTACAGGGGCTGGTTACCGGGGAGCTGTTTTTT. Protein product: CASSLQGLVTGELFF.

This chain uses TRBV28 with TRBJ2-5, with TRBD2 matching 10 bases. Germline values: CDR1 MDHEN, CDR2 SYDVKM. The junction had 18 bases not matched to a gene; V was cut back by 4 bases and J by 4 bases. The CDR3 runs to 19 residues. The CDR3: CASSSARRPGLASRETQYF. In DNA form, the CDR3 reads TGTGCCAGCAGTTCCGCGAGGAGGCCGGGACTAGCGTCGCGAGAGACCCAGTACTTC.

This chain joins TRBV9 and TRBJ1-1; 8 positions match TRBD1. V trimming: 1 base; J trimming: 4 bases; junction bases outside the gene matches: 3. Germline loops: CDR1 SGDLS, CDR2 YYNGEE. The CDR3 sequence is 14 residues long. DNA for the CDR3: TGTGCCAGCAGCGTACAGGGGGCAGGCACTGAAGCTTTCTTT. Amino acids: CASSVQGAGTEAFF.

The chain links TRBV7-9 to TRBJ2-4, with TRBD2 identical over 11 bases. V lost 3 bases and J lost 0; bases outside the gene matches: 10. The CDR3 spans 19 residues. Germline CDR1 reads SEHNR; CDR2 reads FQNEAQ (reference sequence). CDR3 amino acids: CASSLSGTSGDLAKNIQYF. The CDR3 bases are TGTGCCAGCAGCTTGTCGGGGACTAGCGGTGACCTAGCCAAAAACATTCAGTACTTC. The full variable domain, its missing parts supplied by reference TRBV7-9 and TRBJ2-4, is DTGVSQNPRHKITKRGQNVTFRCDPISEHNRLYWYRQTLGQGPEFLTYFQNEAQLEKSRLLSDRFSAERPKGSFSTLEIQRTEQGDSAMYLCASSLSGTSGDLAKNIQYFGAGTRLSVL.

The chain employs TRBV4-1 and TRBJ1-5; D is perhaps TRBD1 (6 bases). Trimming shortened V by 0 bases and J by 8 bases, and 14 bases separated the two germline ends. This CDR3 comprises 15 residues. The germline CDR1 and CDR2 sequences are MGHRA and YSYEKL. CDR3 bases: TGCGCCAGCAGCCAAGATTGGGGACATAGGGAGCCCCAGCATTTT. Protein sequence: CASSQDWGHREPQHF.

This chain uses TRBV11-2 with TRBJ2-3; 10 nucleotides line up with TRBD1. The CDR3 runs to 15 residues. The trim removed 3 bases at V and 3 bases at J, leaving 3 bases unmatched. The germline CDR1 and CDR2 sequences are SGHAT and FQNNGV. In DNA form, the CDR3 reads TGTGCCAGCAGCTTCCGGGACAGGGGAACAGATACGCAGTATTTT. Protein sequence: CASSFRDRGTDTQYF.

V and J are TRBV5-1 and TRBJ1-6; D gene unclear. V lost 3 bases to trimming and J lost 12 bases, with 13 bases between them. Germline lookup yields CDR1 SGHRS and CDR2 YFSETQ. The CDR3 sequence is 13 residues long. CDR3 loop: CASSSTGLRPLHF. The CDR3 nucleotides read TGCGCCAGCAGCTCGACCGGACTTCGACCCCTCCACTTT. Together with reference TRBV5-1 and TRBJ1-6, the CDR3 gives the full variable domain: KAGVTQTPRYLIKTRGQQVTLSCSPISGHRSVSWYQQTPGQGLQFLFEYFSETQRNKGNFPGRFSGRQFSNSRSEMNVSTLELGDSALYLCASSSTGLRPLHFGNGTRLTVT.

This chain joins TRBV30 and TRBJ1-2; 7 nucleotides line up with TRBD1. The V gene's germline CDR1 is GTSNPN and CDR2 SVGIG (reference sequence). The J segment lost 5 bases and the V segment lost 5 bases, leaving 5 bases of the junction unmatched. This CDR3 is built from 12 residues. The CDR3 protein is CAWQGQRYGYTF. The CDR3 DNA reads as TGTGCCTGGCAGGGACAGAGATATGGCTACACCTTC.

V is TRBV28 and J is TRBJ1-4; D unclear. V lost 4 bases and J lost 5, with 11 bases in between. Germline V gene data show CDR1 as MDHEN and CDR2 as SYDVKM. The CDR3 runs to 14 residues. The CDR3 nucleotides are TGTGCCAGCAGTTCCGGACTACGAAATGAAAAACTGTTTTTT. This sequence encodes CASSSGLRNEKLFF. Supplemented by reference TRBV28 and TRBJ1-4, the full variable domain reads DVKVTQSSRYLVKRTGEKVFLECVQDMDHENMFWYRQDPGLGLRLIYFSYDVKMKEKGDIPEGYSVSREKKERFSLILESASTNQTSMYLCASSSGLRNEKLFFGSGTQLSVL.

The chain uses TRBV29-1 and TRBJ1-1; D not resolved. The V and J ends lost 0 bases and 0 bases respectively, with 11 bases between them. The CDR3 is 15 residues long. Germline V CDR1 and CDR2: SQVTM, ANQGSEA. In DNA form, the CDR3 reads TGCAGCGTTGAAGATCGGCGGGCCATGAACACTGAAGCTTTCTTT. Its protein product is CSVEDRRAMNTEAFF.

The rearrangement links TRBV27 to TRBJ2-1; D call uncertain. The germline gives CDR1 MNHEY, CDR2 SMNVEV (reference sequence). CDR3 length: 13 residues. The V gene lost 7 bases and the J gene lost 10 bases, with 17 bases spanning the gap. CDR3 sequence (DNA): TGTGCCAGCACAAGACTCCCGACTCGCGAGCAGTTCTTC. Translating gives CASTRLPTREQFF.

This chain uses TRBV27 with TRBJ2-3, with TRBD2 matching 12 bases. Germline CDR1 is MNHEY and CDR2 is SMNVEV (reference sequence). The CDR3 has 19 residues. V lost 3 bases, J lost 1 base, and 11 bases stayed unmatched. In DNA, the CDR3 is TGTGCCAGCAGTTTCGACGCACCGGGACTAGCGGGCCGCACAGATACGCAGTATTTT. Translated, it gives CASSFDAPGLAGRTDTQYF.

A single count supports this clone. The V call is TRBV11-3, the J call TRBJ2-4, with D perhaps TRBD2 (6 bases). The CDR3 spans 17 residues. CDR1 SGHNT and CDR2 YENEEA come from the germline V gene. Trimming removed 2 bases at V and 1 base at J, with 15 bases between. CDR3 in amino acids: CASSLSRDSKAKNIQYF. The CDR3 DNA sequence: TGTGCCAGCAGCTTATCCCGGGACTCCAAGGCCAAAAACATTCAGTACTTC.

The V and J genes are TRBV5-8 and TRBJ2-3; 7 nucleotides match TRBD1. Trimming cost V 1 base and J 2 bases; bases outside gene matches: 4. The CDR3 runs 15 residues. The V gene's germline CDR1 is SGHTS and CDR2 YDEGEE. The CDR3 loop is CASSLRQGFTDTQYF. In DNA, the CDR3 is TGTGCCAGCAGCTTGAGACAGGGTTTCACAGATACGCAGTATTTT.

V and J are TRBV29-1 and TRBJ2-3; tentative D call: TRBD1 (6 bases). CDR1 and CDR2 (germline): SQVTM, ANQGSEA. The CDR3 length is 14 residues. The V end lost 6 bases, the J end lost 2 bases, and 15 bases lay between the germline ends. The CDR3 DNA sequence: TGCAGCGTCGCCGGACAGCTTAACACAGATACGCAGTATTTT. Translated, it gives CSVAGQLNTDTQYF.

The chain combines TRBV7-8 with TRBJ2-3, with D maybe TRBD1 (6 bases). Looked up from germline, CDR1 is SGHVS and CDR2 is FQNEAQ. V lost 5 bases and J lost 2, with 14 bases in between. This CDR3 contains 15 residues. CDR3 in amino acids: CASSPGAGVTDTQYF. CDR3 DNA: TGTGCCAGCAGCCCAGGGGCAGGGGTCACAGATACGCAGTATTTT.

The chain couples TRBV4-2 to TRBJ2-5, with D possibly being TRBD2 (7 bases). The CDR3 totals 17 residues. The ends were cut back, 1 base at V and 4 bases at J, with 19 bases in the middle. Per the germline V gene, CDR1 is LGHNA and CDR2 is YNFKEQ. The CDR3 protein is CASSQGIGGGAGETQYF. The CDR3 DNA reads as TGTGCCAGCAGCCAAGGGATTGGTGGGGGGGCTGGAGAGACCCAGTACTTC.

The chain employs TRBV7-2 and TRBJ1-1; the match to TRBD1 covers 9 bases. V shed 3 bases and J 11 bases; nucleotides not matched to a gene: 10. The CDR3 covers 14 residues. Looked up from germline, CDR1 is SGHTA and CDR2 is FQGNSA. CDR3 nucleotides: TGTGCCAGCAGCTTCGGCCGGGACAGGGAAGTGGCTTTCTTT. It is translated as CASSFGRDREVAFF. Complete variable domain (other parts from reference TRBV7-2 and TRBJ1-1): GAGVSQSPSNKVTEKGKDVELRCDPISGHTALYWYRQSLGQGLEFLIYFQGNSAPDKSGLPSDRFSAERTGGSVSTLTIQRTQQEDSAVYLCASSFGRDREVAFFGQGTRLTVV.

The chain joins TRBV5-1 to TRBJ1-2; 7 bases align to TRBD1. The CDR3 runs 17 residues. Germline CDR1 and CDR2: SGHRS and YFSETQ. With 0 bases clipped from V and 7 bases from J, the junction kept 15 bases outside the gene matches. The CDR3 DNA reads as TGCGCCAGCAGCTTGGGGGGAGGACAGGCAAATTTCCTTGGCTACACCTTC. Translation gives CASSLGGGQANFLGYTF.

The CDR3 DNA reads TGTGCCAGCAGTTACTCGTTGGCGGACTATGGCTACACCTTC. Translation gives CASSYSLADYGYTF. The chain couples TRBV6-5 to TRBJ1-2, with no clear D. Germline V gives CDR1 MNHEY, CDR2 SVGAGI. V lost 0 bases, J lost 3 bases, and 8 bases lay in between. The CDR3 sequence is 14 residues long.

This chain connects TRBV5-1 to TRBJ2-1; 11 bases map to TRBD2. The germline CDR1 and CDR2 sequences are SGHRS and YFSETQ. The CDR3 consists of 16 residues. With V trimmed by 3 bases and J by 9 bases, 11 bases remained unmatched. CDR3 in amino acids: CASSSETSGITIEQFF. CDR3 DNA: TGCGCCAGCAGCTCCGAGACTAGCGGGATCACAATTGAGCAGTTCTTC.

V is TRBV30 and J is TRBJ2-5; TRBD2 aligns across 12 bases. The CDR3 runs to 15 residues. CDR1 is GTSNPN, CDR2 SVGIG, per germline (reference sequence). J gave up 5 bases and V 3 bases, and 7 bases lay outside the gene matches. The chain's CDR3 is CAWSPSGGAGETQYF. Written as DNA, the CDR3 is TGTGCCTGGAGCCCTAGCGGGGGGGCCGGGGAGACCCAGTACTTC.

V and J are TRBV5-1 and TRBJ2-5; tentative D call: TRBD2 (6 bases). Germline V lookup: CDR1 SGHRS, CDR2 YFSETQ. Trimming shortened V by 0 bases and J by 1 base, and 13 bases separated the two germline ends. This CDR3 spans 16 amino acids. The CDR3 region has the DNA TGCGCCAGCAGCTTGGTGCGGGGCCGGGCCCAAGAGACCCAGTACTTC. Its protein is CASSLVRGRAQETQYF.

DNA for the CDR3: TGCGCCAGCAGCCAGCCGGGACTAGCGGGGGGAGATACGCAGTATTTT. Amino acid sequence: CASSQPGLAGGDTQYF. This chain links TRBV4-1 with TRBJ2-3, with 15 positions matching TRBD2. This CDR3 comprises 16 residues. V trimming: 3 bases; J trimming: 5 bases; junction bases outside the gene matches: 3. Germline assignment: CDR1 MGHRA and CDR2 YSYEKL.

This chain uses TRBV30 with TRBJ1-2, with 10 bases that match TRBD1. In germline, CDR1 is GTSNPN, CDR2 SVGIG (reference sequence). This CDR3 region has 15 residues. Trimming at V came to 0 bases and at J to 5 bases, leaving 6 bases not matched to a gene. CDR3 residues: CAWSVRQGAGYGYTF. CDR3 coding DNA: TGTGCCTGGAGTGTACGACAGGGGGCAGGGTATGGCTACACCTTC.

The CDR3 sequence: CASSRRQGDDEKLFF. The CDR3 DNA reads as TGTGCCAGTAGTCGCCGGCAGGGGGATGATGAAAAACTGTTTTTT. The chain joins TRBV19 to TRBJ1-4; the match to TRBD1 covers 7 bases. The junction had 9 bases not matched to a gene; V was cut back by 5 bases and J by 6 bases. Germline V gene data show CDR1 as LNHDA and CDR2 as SQIVND (reference sequence). There are 15 residues in the CDR3.

The chain links TRBV5-1 to TRBJ1-2; 9 bases agree with TRBD1. Losses at the gene ends were 4 bases for V and 5 bases for J; bases not matched to a gene: 6. There are 14 residues in the CDR3. The germline V gene has CDR1 SGHRS and CDR2 YFSETQ. The DNA of the CDR3 is TGCGCCAGCAGCGGGGGACAGGGTCGGTATGGCTACACCTTC. Amino acid sequence: CASSGGQGRYGYTF.

A single count supports this clone. The rearrangement uses TRBV11-1 and TRBJ2-2; TRBD1 matches 11 bases. Trimming at V came to 5 bases and at J to 4 bases, leaving 6 bases not matched to a gene. CDR1 SGHAT and CDR2 FQDESV come from the germline V gene (reference sequence). This CDR3 spans 16 amino acids. CDR3 protein: CASSLGGQGVTGELFF. CDR3 DNA sequence: TGTGCCAGCAGCCTTGGGGGACAGGGGGTCACCGGGGAGCTGTTTTTT.